This T cell receptor beta chain was captured by sequencing in a study of technical replicates of blood from a few donors. TCRdb keeps only in-frame clones here, not all; method: immunoSEQ multiplex PCR. The top ten clones hold over 0.2% of a sample with around 92,000 clones, 95% of them seen once. This CDR3 spans 17 amino acids. V shed 8 bases, J shed 0 bases, and the junction held 12 bases outside the gene matches. The V gene's germline CDR1 is MDHEN and CDR2 SYDVKM. The sequenced material came from T cells isolated from PBMCs. The receptor comes from a human donor in good health. The rearrangement links TRBV28 to TRBJ1-3, with 8 bases that match TRBD1. The DNA of the CDR3 is TGTGCCAGCGCCCCTCGGACAGGGAAGAACTCTGGAAACACCATATATTTT. Its translation is CASAPRTGKNSGNTIYF.